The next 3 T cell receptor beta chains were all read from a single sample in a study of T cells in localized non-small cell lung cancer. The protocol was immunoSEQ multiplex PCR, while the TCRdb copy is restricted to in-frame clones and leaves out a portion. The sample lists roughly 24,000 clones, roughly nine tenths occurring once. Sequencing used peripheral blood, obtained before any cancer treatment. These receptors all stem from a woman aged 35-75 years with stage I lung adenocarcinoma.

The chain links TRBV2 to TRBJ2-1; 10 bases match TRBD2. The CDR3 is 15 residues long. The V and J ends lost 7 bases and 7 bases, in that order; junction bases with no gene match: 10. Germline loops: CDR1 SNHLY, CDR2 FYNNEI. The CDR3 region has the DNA TGTGCCAGCACCCAACTAGCGGGGATAAATAATGAGCAGTTCTTC. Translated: CASTQLAGINNEQFF.

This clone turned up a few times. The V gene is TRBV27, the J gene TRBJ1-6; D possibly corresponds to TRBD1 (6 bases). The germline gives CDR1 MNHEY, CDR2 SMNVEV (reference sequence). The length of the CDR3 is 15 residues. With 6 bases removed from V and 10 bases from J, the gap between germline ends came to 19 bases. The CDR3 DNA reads TGTGCCAGCAGGACACAGGGTCAGCTAGGATCACCCCTCCACTTT. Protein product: CASRTQGQLGSPLHF.

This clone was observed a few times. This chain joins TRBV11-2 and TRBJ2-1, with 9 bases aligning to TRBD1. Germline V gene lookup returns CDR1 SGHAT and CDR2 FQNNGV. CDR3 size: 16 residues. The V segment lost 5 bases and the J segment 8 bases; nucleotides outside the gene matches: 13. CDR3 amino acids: CASSRNRQGGIDEQFF. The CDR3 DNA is TGTGCCAGCAGCCGTAACCGACAGGGGGGTATAGATGAGCAGTTCTTC.